A single sample gave rise to the 23 T cell receptor beta chains below, sequenced in a study of cytomegalovirus exposure and HLA in healthy donors (dated 2017 in TCRdb). Library preparation employed the immunoSEQ multiplex PCR assay. For the multiplex PCR, a mixture combining 60 forward primers for TCR Vbeta segments and 13 reverse primers for TCR Jbeta segments was used. What TCRdb holds here is the immuneACCESS table cut down to in-frame rearrangements. Part of the clones is not present; checked against another copy, under half of the missing clones reflect an unresolved V gene, and the others are unexplained. The sample includes about 110,000 clones, with over 65% observed a single time. Roughly 1.2% of the sample lies in the top ten. Specimen: PBMCs. Receptors originate from a woman in her 30s in good health and CMV-seronegative.

The chain links TRBV4-2 to TRBJ2-7; the match to TRBD2 covers 15 bases. This CDR3 spans 18 amino acids. Germline V CDR1 and CDR2: LGHNA, YNFKEQ. The V gene end was trimmed by 4 bases and the J gene end by 2 bases; junction bases not matched to a gene: 9. The CDR3 DNA is TGTGCCAGCAGCCGCCAGGGACTAGCGGGAGGACCAACCTACGAGCAGTACTTC. Translation: CASSRQGLAGGPTYEQYF.

The chain joins TRBV2 to TRBJ2-1; D possibly corresponds to TRBD2 (5 bases). Trimming cost V 3 bases and J 6 bases, with 15 bases left between them. The CDR3 spans 15 residues. Germline CDR1 and CDR2: SNHLY and FYNNEI. CDR3: CASSDSLVEGNEQFF. The CDR3, as DNA: TGTGCCAGCAGTGATTCACTAGTTGAGGGCAATGAGCAGTTCTTC. Together with reference TRBV2 and TRBJ2-1, the CDR3 gives the full variable domain: EPEVTQTPSHQVTQMGQEVILRCVPISNHLYFYWYRQILGQKVEFLVSFYNNEISEKSEIFDDQFSVERPDGSNFTLKIRSTKLEDSAMYFCASSDSLVEGNEQFFGPGTRLTVL.

The chain combines TRBV7-9 with TRBJ1-1; D perhaps matches TRBD1 (6 bases). V shed 0 bases and J shed 0 bases, with 20 bases lying between them. The germline gives CDR1 SEHNR, CDR2 FQNEAQ (reference sequence). This CDR3 spans 19 amino acids. CDR3 in DNA: TGTGCCAGCAGCTTAGCACCGGGACACGTACTGCCCCTGAACACTGAAGCTTTCTTT. Translation gives CASSLAPGHVLPLNTEAFF. Full variable domain (missing parts from reference TRBV7-9 and TRBJ1-1): DTGVSQNPRHKITKRGQNVTFRCDPISEHNRLYWYRQTLGQGPEFLTYFQNEAQLEKSRLLSDRFSAERPKGSFSTLEIQRTEQGDSAMYLCASSLAPGHVLPLNTEAFFGQGTRLTVV.

V usage is TRBV7-2 and J usage is TRBJ2-1, with TRBD2 identical over 9 bases. This CDR3 has 17 amino acids. V lost 5 bases, J lost 9 bases, and 17 bases stayed unmatched. Germline CDR1 reads SGHTA; CDR2 reads FQGNSA. This chain's CDR3 is CASSQFPQGGRAFEQFF. The DNA for the CDR3 is TGTGCCAGCAGCCAATTCCCCCAAGGCGGGAGGGCCTTTGAGCAGTTCTTC.

The rearrangement joins TRBV5-6 to TRBJ2-7; TRBD2 agrees at 12 bases. V lost 0 bases and J lost 3; bases outside the gene matches: 10. The CDR3 consists of 18 residues. Per germline, CDR1 SGHDT and CDR2 YYEEEE. Written as DNA, the CDR3 is TGTGCCAGCAGCTTGGAACTAGCGGGGGGCAAACACCTCTACGAGCAGTACTTC. It is translated as CASSLELAGGKHLYEQYF.

This clone turned up a few times. The chain combines TRBV5-5 with TRBJ2-5, with D maybe TRBD2 (5 bases). With 2 bases removed from V and 4 bases from J, the gap between germline ends came to 12 bases. The CDR3 has 14 amino acids. The germline V gene encodes CDR1 SGHKS and CDR2 YYEKEE (reference sequence). The CDR3 region has the DNA TGTGCCAGCAGCTTTGCGGGTGGTGGAGAGACCCAGTACTTC. Its protein product is CASSFAGGGETQYF.

V usage is TRBV25-1 and J usage is TRBJ1-1; no reliable D call. This CDR3 is built from 15 residues. Germline CDR1 and CDR2: MGHDK and SYGVNS. With 0 bases removed from V and 1 base from J, the gap between germline ends came to 9 bases. This CDR3 is CASSEYGETNTEAFF. In DNA, the CDR3 is TGTGCCAGCAGTGAATATGGGGAGACGAACACTGAAGCTTTCTTT.

The J gene is TRBJ2-5, the V gene TRBV28; 7 nucleotides match TRBD1. CDR3 length: 13 residues. The V gene end was trimmed by 5 bases and the J gene end by 4 bases; junction bases not matched to a gene: 4. CDR1 and CDR2 (germline): MDHEN, SYDVKM. The CDR3 DNA reads TGTGCCAGCAGTGCGACAGGGCGAGAGACCCAGTACTTC. Translated, it gives CASSATGRETQYF.

The chain carries TRBV6-6 and TRBJ2-7; TRBD1 aligns across 10 bases. Per the germline V gene, CDR1 is MNHNY and CDR2 is SVGAGI (reference sequence). J gave up 4 bases and V 6 bases, and 9 bases lay outside the gene matches. This CDR3 is built from 15 residues. This CDR3 is CASRDETGGAYEQYF. In nucleotides, the CDR3 is TGTGCCAGCAGAGACGAGACAGGGGGCGCGTACGAGCAGTACTTC.

The gene calls are TRBV10-3 and TRBJ2-7; 7 nucleotides match TRBD1. CDR1 is ENHRY, CDR2 SYGVKD, per germline. V lost 6 bases, J lost 2 bases, and 1 base stayed unmatched. The CDR3 is 12 amino acids. CDR3 DNA sequence: TGTGCCATCAGGGGGACAGCCTACGAGCAGTACTTC. Its translation: CAIRGTAYEQYF.

The table lists this clone with a few counts. CDR3 loop: CSVEDYTGNTIYF. The CDR3 nucleotides are TGCAGCGTTGAAGATTACACCGGAAACACCATATATTTT. The chain joins TRBV29-1 to TRBJ1-3; D remains unclear. V was clipped by 0 bases and J by 4 bases, with 7 bases between them. Germline loops: CDR1 SQVTM, CDR2 ANQGSEA. The CDR3 spans 13 residues.

V and J are TRBV5-1 and TRBJ2-7; 14 bases fit TRBD2. The germline V gene has CDR1 SGHRS and CDR2 YFSETQ. The CDR3 consists of 18 residues. V trimming: 1 base; J trimming: 6 bases; junction bases outside the gene matches: 12. CDR3 amino acids: CASSLLPGTSGSLLEQYF. As DNA, the CDR3 is TGCGCCAGCAGCTTGCTTCCCGGGACTAGCGGGAGCCTACTCGAGCAGTACTTC.

The V gene is TRBV6-6, the J gene TRBJ1-2; tentatively, D is TRBD1 (6 bases). Germline CDR1 reads MNHNY; CDR2 reads SVGAGI (reference sequence). This CDR3 spans 14 amino acids. V shed 5 bases and J shed 8 bases, with 18 bases lying between them. The CDR3 spells CASSTASTGRGYTF. The CDR3 DNA is TGTGCCAGCAGTACCGCCTCGACAGGAAGGGGCTACACCTTC.

CDR3 sequence: CASGRTGSGNTIYF. CDR3 nucleotides: TGTGCCAGCGGAAGAACAGGGTCTGGAAACACCATATATTTT. The chain recombines TRBV25-1 with TRBJ1-3, with D perhaps TRBD1 (6 bases). Germline V CDR1 and CDR2: MGHDK, SYGVNS. The CDR3 consists of 14 residues. Trimming left V 8 bases short and J 1 base short, with 12 bases between.

The chain recombines TRBV30 with TRBJ2-7, with 11 bases identical to TRBD1. With V trimmed by 1 base and J by 1 base, 9 bases remained unmatched. There are 17 residues in the CDR3. The germline gives CDR1 GTSNPN, CDR2 SVGIG (reference sequence). The CDR3: CAWSALAGTGGSYEQYF. CDR3 sequence (DNA): TGTGCCTGGAGTGCCCTAGCCGGGACAGGGGGTTCCTACGAGCAGTACTTC.

The rearrangement uses TRBV29-1 and TRBJ2-1; TRBD1 aligns across 11 bases. CDR3 length equals 14 residues. Germline V gives CDR1 SQVTM, CDR2 ANQGSEA. The V gene end was trimmed by 7 bases and the J gene end by 1 base; junction bases not matched to a gene: 3. In DNA, the CDR3 is TGCAGCGCCCGGGACAGGGGGTCCTACAATGAGCAGTTCTTC. Its protein is CSARDRGSYNEQFF.

This clone was counted only a few times. The J gene is TRBJ1-1, the V gene TRBV5-6; the match to TRBD1 covers 7 bases. The CDR3 spans 13 residues. V was clipped by 4 bases and J by 1 base; unmatched bases: 1. Per the germline V gene, CDR1 is SGHDT and CDR2 is YYEEEE. Written as DNA, the CDR3 is TGTGCCAGCAGCCGGACAGGGAACACTGAAGCTTTCTTT. Encoded protein: CASSRTGNTEAFF.

The rearrangement links TRBV7-3 to TRBJ2-5; TRBD1 matches at 7 bases. The length of the CDR3 is 15 residues. J lost 0 bases, V lost 5 bases, and 6 bases had no gene match. Germline V lookup: CDR1 SGHTA, CDR2 FQGTGA. CDR3 sequence (DNA): TGTGCCAGCAGCAAACGACAGGGAAACCAAGAGACCCAGTACTTC. It is translated as CASSKRQGNQETQYF.

The chain links TRBV4-3 to TRBJ1-2, with D hard to call. The V and J ends lost 0 bases and 4 bases respectively, with 12 bases between them. The CDR3 covers 15 residues. CDR1 is LGHNA and CDR2 is YSLEER in the germline V gene. This CDR3 reads CASSQDRGKGYGYTF. DNA of the CDR3: TGCGCCAGCAGCCAAGATAGAGGGAAGGGCTATGGCTACACCTTC.

V gene TRBV27 combines with J gene TRBJ2-2, with a possible D match to TRBD2 (6 bases). Per germline, CDR1 MNHEY and CDR2 SMNVEV (reference sequence). Between the trimmed V and J ends, which lost 6 bases and 7 bases, there was a span of 18 bases. This CDR3 spans 15 amino acids. The CDR3 DNA sequence: TGTGCCAGCAGACCACTAGCTAAATCCCACGGGGAGCTGTTTTTT. Protein sequence: CASRPLAKSHGELFF.

V is TRBV7-9 and J is TRBJ2-7, with 8 positions matching TRBD2. Trimming took 5 bases from V and 6 from J; bases not matched to a gene: 9. There are 14 residues in the CDR3. The germline V gene encodes CDR1 SEHNR and CDR2 FQNEAQ (reference sequence). For the CDR3, the DNA is TGTGCCAGCAGCCGCGACGGGGGGGCCCGCGAGCAGTACTTC. It yields the protein CASSRDGGAREQYF.

The CDR3 is CASSLPVGTLQETQYF. As DNA, the CDR3 is TGCGCCAGCAGCTTGCCCGTAGGGACATTACAAGAGACCCAGTACTTC. The rearrangement joins TRBV5-1 to TRBJ2-5, with D possibly matching TRBD1 (6 bases). Germline-derived CDR1 and CDR2 are SGHRS and YFSETQ. CDR3 length: 16 amino acids. Deletions cut 1 base from V and 2 bases from J, with 15 bases between.

The CDR3 DNA reads as TGCGCCAGCAGCTTGGTTTGGGACAGGGTCCCCTACGAGCAGTACTTC. This encodes CASSLVWDRVPYEQYF. V is TRBV5-1 and J is TRBJ2-7; 9 bases are a match to TRBD1. CDR3 size: 16 residues. Unmatched junction bases numbered 6, after V lost 0 bases and J lost 2 bases. Germline-derived CDR1 and CDR2 are SGHRS and YFSETQ.